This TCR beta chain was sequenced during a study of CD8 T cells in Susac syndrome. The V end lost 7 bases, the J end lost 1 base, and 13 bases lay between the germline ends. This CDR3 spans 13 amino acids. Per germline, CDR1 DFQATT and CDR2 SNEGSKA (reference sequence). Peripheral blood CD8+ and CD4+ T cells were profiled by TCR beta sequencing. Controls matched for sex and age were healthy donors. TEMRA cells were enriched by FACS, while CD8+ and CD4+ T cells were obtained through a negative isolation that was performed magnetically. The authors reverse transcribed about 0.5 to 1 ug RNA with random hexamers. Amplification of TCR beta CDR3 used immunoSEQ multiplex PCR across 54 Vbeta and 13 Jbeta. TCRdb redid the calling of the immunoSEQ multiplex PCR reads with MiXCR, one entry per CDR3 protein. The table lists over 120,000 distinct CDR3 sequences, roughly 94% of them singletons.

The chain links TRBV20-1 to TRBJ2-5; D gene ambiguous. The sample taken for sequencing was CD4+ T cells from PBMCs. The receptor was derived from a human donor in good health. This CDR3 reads CSGKTGPQETQYF. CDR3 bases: TGCAGTGGAAAAACTGGCCCCCAAGAGACCCAGTACTTC.